These 18 T cell receptor beta chains were sequenced from one sample in a study of blood T cell repertoires in COVID-19. TCRdb's copy holds only in-frame clones and misses some; the assay was immunoSEQ multiplex PCR. The table lists around 27,000 clones, about 91% of them singletons. Sequenced material: peripheral blood. The origin of the receptors is a human donor in a cohort sampled during active COVID-19.

A few counts support this clone. This chain links TRBV7-2 with TRBJ2-7; TRBD2 matches at 8 bases. Germline-derived CDR1 and CDR2 are SGHTA and FQGNSA. The V segment lost 1 base and the J segment 3 bases; nucleotides outside the gene matches: 5. CDR3 length: 15 residues. The CDR3 DNA follows: TGTGCCAGCAGCTTAGAAGCGGGGGCTTTCTACGAGCAGTACTTC. This gives the protein CASSLEAGAFYEQYF. The variable domain in full, completed from reference TRBV7-2 and TRBJ2-7, reads GAGVSQSPSNKVTEKGKDVELRCDPISGHTALYWYRQSLGQGLEFLIYFQGNSAPDKSGLPSDRFSAERTGGSVSTLTIQRTQQEDSAVYLCASSLEAGAFYEQYFGPGTRLTVT.

The rearrangement uses TRBV3-1 (or the pseudogene TRBV3-2) and TRBJ1-2; D gene unclear. Germline V gene data show CDR1 as LGHDT and CDR2 as YNNKEL (reference sequence). V lost 0 bases, J lost 7 bases, and 9 bases lay in between. This CDR3 contains 13 residues. The CDR3 protein is CASSQERRGGYTF. CDR3 bases: TGTGCCAGCAGCCAAGAGAGGCGGGGTGGCTACACCTTC.

This clone occurred once. The CDR3, as DNA: TGCGCCAGCAGTCCGACAGGGAGCAATGAAAAACTGTTTTTT. The encoded protein is CASSPTGSNEKLFF. The gene calls are TRBV10-1 and TRBJ1-4; TRBD1 matches at 7 bases. Germline V lookup: CDR1 WNHNN, CDR2 SYGVQD (reference sequence). J gave up 5 bases and V 5 bases, and 5 bases lay outside the gene matches. The CDR3 has 14 amino acids.

The DNA for the CDR3 is TGTGCCAGCAGCCGCCTCCGGGACTTCGCTTACGAGCAGTACTTC. Protein: CASSRLRDFAYEQYF. The chain uses TRBV7-9 and TRBJ2-7; D might be TRBD2 (6 bases). The CDR3 is made up of 15 amino acids. V was clipped by 5 bases and J by 4 bases, with 18 bases between them. Germline-derived CDR1 and CDR2 are SEHNR and FQNEAQ (reference sequence).

This chain joins TRBV30 and TRBJ2-1, with TRBD2 matching over 8 bases. Germline values: CDR1 GTSNPN, CDR2 SVGIG (reference sequence). The CDR3 covers 16 residues. The trim removed 0 bases at V and 2 bases at J, leaving 6 bases unmatched. CDR3 region: CAWSVGGGQTYNEQFF. The CDR3 DNA reads as TGTGCCTGGAGTGTAGGCGGGGGGCAAACCTACAATGAGCAGTTCTTC.

This clone was seen only a few times. This rearrangement joins TRBV6-1 to TRBJ1-6; maybe TRBD1 (5 bases). Germline CDR1 reads MNHNS; CDR2 reads SASEGT. The CDR3 sequence is 14 residues long. V was cut by 2 bases and J by 10 bases, with 12 bases left in between. The CDR3 loop is CASSEFREASPLHF. DNA for the CDR3: TGTGCCAGCAGTGAATTCAGGGAGGCGTCACCCCTCCACTTT.

CDR3 sequence: CASSLGGSTDTQYF. The CDR3 bases are TGTGCCAGCAGCTTGGGAGGGTCCACAGATACGCAGTATTTT. This rearrangement joins TRBV5-8 to TRBJ2-3; TRBD2 might be the D (5 bases). Germline values: CDR1 SGHTS, CDR2 YDEGEE. V lost 0 bases and J lost 2, with 7 bases in between. The CDR3 is made up of 14 amino acids.

This clone was seen a single time. V usage is TRBV11-2 and J usage is TRBJ2-7; TRBD2 might be the D (6 bases). Between the trimmed V and J ends, which lost 3 bases and 6 bases, there was a span of 15 bases. The CDR3 runs 14 residues. The germline V gene has CDR1 SGHAT and CDR2 FQNNGV. As DNA, the CDR3 is TGTGCCAGCAGCTTTAATGTCGAGGGAGGCGAGCAGTACTTC. Amino acids: CASSFNVEGGEQYF.

The J gene is TRBJ2-7, the V gene TRBV6-5, with D perhaps TRBD1 (5 bases). V was clipped by 3 bases and J by 0 bases, with 12 bases between them. The CDR3 contains 15 residues. CDR1 is MNHEY and CDR2 is SVGAGI in the germline V gene. CDR3 loop: CASSYGARSSYEQYF. The CDR3 region has the DNA TGTGCCAGCAGTTATGGGGCCAGAAGCTCCTACGAGCAGTACTTC.

This chain uses TRBV30 with TRBJ1-4; D might be TRBD1 (5 bases). The V end lost 4 bases, the J end lost 8 bases, and 17 bases lay between the germline ends. Germline values: CDR1 GTSNPN, CDR2 SVGIG (reference sequence). CDR3 length equals 14 residues. CDR3 loop: CAWTKDTWGEKLFF. In nucleotides, the CDR3 is TGTGCCTGGACAAAGGACACCTGGGGAGAAAAACTGTTTTTT.

V usage is TRBV7-3 and J usage is TRBJ2-1; D might be TRBD2 (5 bases). The ends were cut back, 5 bases at V and 6 bases at J, with 14 bases in the middle. This CDR3 has 14 residues. Germline loops: CDR1 SGHTA, CDR2 FQGTGA. In nucleotides, the CDR3 is TGTGCCAGCAGCCCCTCCCGGACTGGCAATGAGCAGTTCTTC. It encodes CASSPSRTGNEQFF.

The gene calls are TRBV18 and TRBJ1-6, with D possibly being TRBD1 (6 bases). V lost 4 bases and J lost 7, with 14 bases in between. This CDR3 is 15 amino acids long. Germline CDR1 KGHSH, CDR2 LQKENI. The CDR3, as DNA: TGTGCCAGCTCACGGCAGGGACAAGGGAATTCACCCCTCCACTTT. It translates to CASSRQGQGNSPLHF.

The gene calls are TRBV29-1 and TRBJ2-1, with 7 bases lining up with TRBD1. The V gene end was trimmed by 6 bases and the J gene end by 0 bases; junction bases not matched to a gene: 2. This CDR3 region has 13 residues. Germline CDR1 is SQVTM and CDR2 is ANQGSEA. The CDR3 spells CSVRQGSYNEQFF. In DNA, the CDR3 is TGCAGCGTGCGACAGGGCTCCTACAATGAGCAGTTCTTC.

The chain links TRBV15 to TRBJ2-7, with no clear D. Trimming left V 4 bases short and J 0 bases short, with 10 bases between. The CDR3 extends over 14 amino acids. Germline CDR1 LNHNV, CDR2 YYDKDF (reference sequence). For the CDR3, the DNA is TGTGCCACCAGCAACATGGAGAGCTCCTACGAGCAGTACTTC. Translating it yields CATSNMESSYEQYF. Filled out from reference TRBV15 and TRBJ2-7, the complete variable domain reads DAMVIQNPRYQVTQFGKPVTLSCSQTLNHNVMYWYQQKSSQAPKLLFHYYDKDFNNEADTPDNFQSRRPNTSFCFLDIRSPGLGDTAMYLCATSNMESSYEQYFGPGTRLTVT.

The chain links TRBV6-5 to TRBJ2-7; 7 bases match TRBD2. This CDR3 comprises 14 residues. With 7 bases clipped from V and 9 bases from J, the junction kept 15 bases outside the gene matches. CDR1 is MNHEY, CDR2 SVGAGI, per germline. CDR3 residues: CASTVPGLQRAQYF. The CDR3, as DNA: TGTGCCAGCACAGTCCCGGGACTACAACGGGCGCAGTACTTC.

The chain employs TRBV4-2 and TRBJ1-1; D unresolved. There are 14 residues in the CDR3. Trimming took 4 bases from V and 7 from J, leaving 16 bases between them. Germline CDR1 and CDR2: LGHNA and YNFKEQ. Here the CDR3 reads CASSRSRGLGEAFF. For the CDR3, the DNA is TGTGCCAGCAGCCGTAGCCGGGGTCTTGGTGAAGCTTTCTTT.

V is TRBV5-1 and J is TRBJ2-2; tentative D call: TRBD1 (6 bases). The CDR3 consists of 14 residues. Germline loops: CDR1 SGHRS, CDR2 YFSETQ. V was trimmed by 2 bases and J by 1 base, leaving 6 bases between them. The CDR3 region has the DNA TGCGCCAGCAGCTTACAGGGGAACACCGGGGAGCTGTTTTTT. Residues: CASSLQGNTGELFF.

This chain uses TRBV6-1 with TRBJ2-7; D uncertain. Germline V CDR1 and CDR2: MNHNS, SASEGT. Trimming pared 2 bases from V and 6 bases from J, leaving 5 bases between. The CDR3 contains 11 residues. The CDR3 reads CASSEWLEQYF. The CDR3 DNA follows: TGTGCCAGCAGTGAATGGCTCGAGCAGTACTTC.